The subject of this entry is one T cell receptor beta chain. The TCR beta repertoire was assessed by survey-level immunoSEQ sequencing. Some clones are missing from TCRdb's copy, which holds only in-frame ones; the method was immunoSEQ multiplex PCR. The sample carries 60,000 to 75,000 clones, roughly 95% recorded once. Specimen: PBMCs. The receptor was derived from a man in his forties with rheumatoid arthritis.

The DNA for the CDR3 is TGCAGCGTTGAAGGGGTGCAGATTAACTATGGCTACACCTTC. Its translation is CSVEGVQINYGYTF. The chain carries TRBV29-1 and TRBJ1-2, with no clear D. The germline V and J ends were trimmed by 1 base and 1 base, with 10 bases remaining between them. This CDR3 is 14 amino acids long. Germline CDR1 is SQVTM and CDR2 is ANQGSEA. Using reference TRBV29-1 and TRBJ1-2 for the parts outside the CDR3, the full variable domain is SAVISQKPSRDICQRGTSLTIQCQVDSQVTMMFWYRQQPGQSLTLIATANQGSEATYESGFVIDKFPISRPNLTFSTLTVSNMSPEDSSIYLCSVEGVQINYGYTFGSGTRLTVV.